The source of this T cell receptor beta chain is a study of radiation and T cells in renal cell carcinoma. General study findings and limits: Baseline intratumoral clonotype presence is unknown without pretreatment biopsies.

Sequencing was performed with immunoSEQ multiplex PCR; in TCRdb, only in-frame clones are kept and a portion is missing. The sample holds roughly 80,000 clones, over 80% seen once. Time point given: blood 4 weeks post-SBRT, at nephrectomy. Treatment specified: 15 Gy SBRT to primary tumor, nephrectomy 4 weeks later. Nephrectomy followed 15 Gy stereotactic body radiation by 4 weeks. Details on this clone: Its antigen is not identified.

The CDR3 contains 14 residues. Germline CDR1 SGHTA, CDR2 FQGNSA. This chain uses TRBV7-2 with TRBJ2-5; no clear D gene. The end of the DNA aligns better with TRBJ2-7, so the J call may be wrong. The source is a woman aged 60-75 years with renal cell carcinoma. Sequenced material: blood, taken from a patient whose treatment included radiotherapy and nephrectomy. The CDR3 loop reads CASSLVPEAYEQYF. CDR3 sequence (DNA): TGTGCCAGCAGCTTAGTACCGGAAGCCTACGAGCAGTACTTC.